This T cell receptor (beta chain) was identified during a study of blood T cells in healthy people across ages. Study findings and constraints: Long-lived and aged donors differed, with more naive CD4+ cells and higher diversity in the long-lived.

In the case of this clonotype: The antigen is undetermined.

Germline V gene data show CDR1 as LGHDT and CDR2 as YNNKEL (reference sequence). The CDR3 length is 15 residues. Sample-barcoded 5' priming and a J-beta primer mix drove a second PCR of 7 to 11 cycles. TCRdb re-called the 5' RACE reads through MiXCR, storing one row per CDR3 protein. This sample carries 750,000 to 950,000 distinct CDR3 sequences, 53% of them seen once, and the ten largest clones take approximately 40%. This clonotype originated in a man at least 80 years old in good health. V usage is TRBV3-1 and J usage is TRBJ2-4, with D maybe TRBD2 (5 bases). The J call may be wrong; the DNA end is better matched by TRBJ2-7. Specimen: blood. The CDR3 region is CASSRTLDKIDEQYF. In DNA, the CDR3 is TGTGCCAGCAGCCGAACACTAGATAAGATCGACGAGCAGTACTTC.